The 28 T cell receptor beta chains below were found in one sample sequenced in a study of cytomegalovirus exposure and HLA in healthy donors. This PCR relied on a set of 60 Vbeta primers and 13 Jbeta primers. The table came from immunoSEQ multiplex PCR; TCRdb's copy has only in-frame clones and leaves some out. Among about 120,000 clones listed, roughly four fifths were seen once. The sequenced material came from PBMCs. The receptors here all came from a man aged 35 to 55 in good health and CMV-seronegative.

This clone was picked up a small number of times. The chain couples TRBV5-1 to TRBJ1-1; tentatively, D is TRBD1 (5 bases). Trimming took 2 bases from V and 1 from J, leaving 12 bases between them. From germline, CDR1 is SGHRS and CDR2 YFSETQ. This CDR3 has 15 amino acids. The CDR3 region has the DNA TGCGCCAGCAGCTTCGTCGCGGGGACGAACACTGAAGCTTTCTTT. This sequence encodes CASSFVAGTNTEAFF.

The chain carries TRBV2 and TRBJ2-7, with TRBD2 identical over 7 bases. Germline V gene data show CDR1 as SNHLY and CDR2 as FYNNEI. Losses at the gene ends were 2 bases for V and 3 bases for J; bases not matched to a gene: 7. The CDR3 loop spans 15 amino acids. The CDR3 DNA sequence: TGTGCCAGCAGTGAATCGGGACTAAGGATCTACGAGCAGTACTTC. Encoded protein: CASSESGLRIYEQYF. The whole variable domain, filled in from reference TRBV2 and TRBJ2-7, reads EPEVTQTPSHQVTQMGQEVILRCVPISNHLYFYWYRQILGQKVEFLVSFYNNEISEKSEIFDDQFSVERPDGSNFTLKIRSTKLEDSAMYFCASSESGLRIYEQYFGPGTRLTVT.

On this clone itself: The junction does not match germline at one end; this may be a read error. V is TRBV11-2 and J is TRBJ2-5; a possible D gene is TRBD1 (5 bases). The CDR3 runs 15 residues. From germline, CDR1 is SGHAT and CDR2 FQNNGV. The CDR3 reads CASSLGLAGQETRYF. Written as DNA, the CDR3 is TGTGCCAGCAGCTTAGGGTTGGCCGGACAAGAGACCCGGTACTTC.

The V call is TRBV7-2, the J call TRBJ2-3; 7 bases agree with TRBD2. The J segment lost 2 bases and the V segment lost 7 bases, leaving 9 bases of the junction unmatched. This CDR3 comprises 15 residues. Looked up from germline, CDR1 is SGHTA and CDR2 is FQGNSA. In DNA, the CDR3 is TGTGCCAGCAACCCCGCGGGACTACTCACAGATACGCAGTATTTT. This sequence encodes CASNPAGLLTDTQYF.

Notes on this clone: The junction and the germline gene differ at one end; a read error may be behind it. The chain carries TRBV11-2 and TRBJ2-6; a weak D match, TRBD1 (5 bases). CDR3 size: 15 residues. CDR1 is SGHAT and CDR2 is FQNNGV in the germline V gene. CDR3 DNA: TGTGCCAGCAGTCAAGGCTCGTATGGGGCCAACGGCCTGACTTTC. Its translation is CASSQGSYGANGLTF.

The genes are TRBV19 and TRBJ2-5, with 7 bases that match TRBD1. V lost 3 bases and J lost 2; bases outside the gene matches: 9. CDR3 length: 16 residues. CDR1 is LNHDA, CDR2 SQIVND, per germline (reference sequence). CDR3 amino acids: CASSILGDSLQETQYF. The CDR3 DNA reads as TGTGCCAGTAGTATTTTGGGGGACAGCCTTCAAGAGACCCAGTACTTC.

The rearrangement joins TRBV27 to TRBJ2-7; perhaps TRBD1 as D (5 bases). This CDR3 comprises 13 residues. The germline V gene has CDR1 MNHEY and CDR2 SMNVEV (reference sequence). The germline V and J ends were trimmed by 4 bases and 7 bases, with 14 bases remaining between them. This CDR3 reads CASSYLRGFEQYF. The CDR3 DNA sequence: TGTGCCAGCAGTTACTTAAGGGGTTTTGAGCAGTACTTC.

The rearrangement joins TRBV19 to TRBJ2-7, with D tentatively TRBD1 (6 bases). The CDR3 totals 13 residues. Germline V gene sequence: CDR1 LNHDA, CDR2 SQIVND (reference sequence). V was shortened by 3 bases and J by 3 bases, with 9 bases between the two germline ends. The CDR3 region is CASSMGHLYEQYF. The CDR3 coding sequence is TGTGCCAGTAGTATGGGACATCTCTACGAGCAGTACTTC. Full variable domain (rest looked up from reference TRBV19 and TRBJ2-7): DGGITQSPKYLFRKEGQNVTLSCEQNLNHDAMYWYRQDPGQGLRLIYYSQIVNDFQKGDIAEGYSVSREKKESFPLTVTSAQKNPTAFYLCASSMGHLYEQYFGPGTRLTVT.

The chain carries TRBV28 and TRBJ1-2; 7 nucleotides match TRBD1. The CDR3 is made up of 17 amino acids. V trimming: 3 bases; J trimming: 3 bases; junction bases outside the gene matches: 13. Germline loops: CDR1 MDHEN, CDR2 SYDVKM. The CDR3 spells CASSLADTRGPHYGYTF. DNA of the CDR3: TGTGCCAGCAGTTTGGCCGATACTAGGGGGCCCCACTATGGCTACACCTTC.

The rearrangement links TRBV29-1 to TRBJ1-4, with D possibly TRBD1 on 6 matching bases. The V and J ends lost 6 bases and 5 bases respectively, with 16 bases between them. The germline V gene encodes CDR1 SQVTM and CDR2 ANQGSEA. CDR3 length: 14 amino acids. CDR3 protein: CSVKHRAGNEKLFF. As DNA, the CDR3 is TGCAGCGTCAAACACAGGGCTGGGAATGAAAAACTGTTTTTT.

The V gene is TRBV6-6, the J gene TRBJ1-3; no definite D call. Trimming took 2 bases from V and 7 from J, leaving 12 bases between them. The CDR3 runs to 14 residues. Germline-derived CDR1 and CDR2 are MNHNY and SVGAGI (reference sequence). The CDR3 spells CASSYGPDRNTIYF. As DNA, the CDR3 is TGTGCCAGCAGTTACGGGCCAGACCGGAACACCATATATTTT.

The chain combines TRBV6-5 with TRBJ1-4; 8 bases match TRBD1. The CDR3 covers 12 residues. Germline assignment: CDR1 MNHEY and CDR2 SVGAGI. Trimming removed 6 bases from V and 13 bases from J; junction bases left unmatched: 7. CDR3 loop: CASSDWTGRLFF. The CDR3 DNA reads as TGTGCCAGCAGCGATTGGACAGGGAGACTGTTTTTT.

The J gene is TRBJ1-6, the V gene TRBV6-5; D uncertain. Deletions cut 7 bases from V and 0 bases from J, with 10 bases between. Germline lookup yields CDR1 MNHEY and CDR2 SVGAGI. This CDR3 has 15 residues. The CDR3: CASMLGSSYNSPLHF. The CDR3 coding sequence is TGTGCCAGCATGTTGGGGAGCTCCTATAATTCACCCCTCCACTTT.

The J gene is TRBJ2-7, the V gene TRBV5-1; D gene ambiguous. CDR1 and CDR2 from the germline V gene are SGHRS and YFSETQ. The CDR3 has 13 residues. V shed 3 bases and J shed 5 bases, with 12 bases lying between them. CDR3 amino acids: CASSSTAKNEQYF. DNA of the CDR3: TGCGCCAGCAGCTCTACAGCCAAAAACGAGCAGTACTTC.

The gene calls are TRBV9 and TRBJ1-1, with TRBD1 matching 7 bases. The junction had 6 bases not matched to a gene; V was cut back by 1 base and J by 3 bases. The CDR3 has 15 residues. Per germline, CDR1 SGDLS and CDR2 YYNGEE. The CDR3 region is CASSVSDRLYTEAFF. The CDR3 DNA is TGTGCCAGCAGCGTATCGGACAGGTTATACACTGAAGCTTTCTTT.

V and J are TRBV28 and TRBJ2-7; 10 bases are shared with TRBD1. Germline V gene data show CDR1 as MDHEN and CDR2 as SYDVKM. This CDR3 contains 13 residues. After removal of 5 bases from V and 7 bases from J, the junction contained 5 bases not matched to a gene. CDR3 loop: CASSPGQGWEQYF. The CDR3 bases are TGTGCCAGCAGTCCGGGACAGGGGTGGGAGCAGTACTTC. Complete variable domain (other parts from reference TRBV28 and TRBJ2-7): DVKVTQSSRYLVKRTGEKVFLECVQDMDHENMFWYRQDPGLGLRLIYFSYDVKMKEKGDIPEGYSVSREKKERFSLILESASTNQTSMYLCASSPGQGWEQYFGPGTRLTVT.

This chain uses TRBV28 with TRBJ2-2; 11 bases match TRBD2. Trimming at V came to 9 bases and at J to 11 bases, leaving 14 bases not matched to a gene. Germline V gene data show CDR1 as MDHEN and CDR2 as SYDVKM. The CDR3 sequence is 15 residues long. The CDR3 region is CASGPGLAELLELFF. DNA for the CDR3: TGTGCCAGTGGACCGGGACTAGCGGAATTACTAGAGCTGTTTTTT.

This clone has a handful of counts. The chain is built from TRBV18 and TRBJ2-1, with TRBD2 as a possible D gene (5 bases). The V end lost 3 bases, the J end lost 5 bases, and 14 bases lay between the germline ends. This CDR3 spans 15 amino acids. Looked up from germline, CDR1 is KGHSH and CDR2 is LQKENI. CDR3 in amino acids: CASSPLTGKDNEQFF. The CDR3 coding sequence is TGTGCCAGCTCACCCCTAACGGGGAAGGACAATGAGCAGTTCTTC. The entire variable domain, with the rest obtained from reference TRBV18 and TRBJ2-1, is as follows: NAGVMQNPRHLVRRRGQEARLRCSPMKGHSHVYWYRQLPEEGLKFMVYLQKENIIDESGMPKERFSAEFPKEGPSILRIQQVVRGDSAAYFCASSPLTGKDNEQFFGPGTRLTVL.

The genes are TRBV4-3 and TRBJ2-5; 7 bases line up with TRBD1. The length of the CDR3 is 13 residues. The V segment lost 2 bases and the J segment 4 bases; nucleotides outside the gene matches: 1. CDR1 is LGHNA, CDR2 YSLEER, per germline. Written as DNA, the CDR3 is TGCGCCAGCAGCCAAAACAGGGGAGAGACCCAGTACTTC. This encodes CASSQNRGETQYF.

The chain uses TRBV28 and TRBJ2-3, with 12 bases matching TRBD2. The CDR3 consists of 17 residues. Losses at the gene ends were 3 bases for V and 5 bases for J; bases not matched to a gene: 9. Germline CDR1 MDHEN, CDR2 SYDVKM. CDR3 amino acids: CASSFLTSGSGGDTQYF. Here the CDR3 DNA reads TGTGCCAGCAGTTTCTTGACTAGCGGGAGCGGTGGAGATACGCAGTATTTT.

This chain uses TRBV5-6 with TRBJ2-3; weak D call: TRBD2 (5 bases). Trimming took 2 bases from V and 1 from J, leaving 14 bases between them. This CDR3 has 16 residues. In germline, CDR1 is SGHDT, CDR2 YYEEEE. The CDR3 DNA reads TGTGCCAGCAGCTTCAGTATACTCGGGGGCACAGATACGCAGTATTTT. This gives the protein CASSFSILGGTDTQYF.

The chain couples TRBV4-1 to TRBJ2-1; D ambiguous. Germline V gene lookup returns CDR1 MGHRA and CDR2 YSYEKL. The CDR3 totals 16 residues. The V gene lost 1 base and the J gene lost 0 bases, with 10 bases spanning the gap. The CDR3 nucleotides are TGCGCCAGCAGCCAAGTCGACTTGATCTCCTACAATGAGCAGTTCTTC. Amino acids: CASSQVDLISYNEQFF.

This clone was recorded a few times. The rearrangement uses TRBV19 and TRBJ2-2, with a weak D call TRBD1 (5 bases). This CDR3 spans 14 amino acids. CDR1 is LNHDA and CDR2 is SQIVND in the germline V gene (reference sequence). V was trimmed by 5 bases and J by 3 bases, leaving 10 bases between them. In DNA form, the CDR3 reads TGTGCCAGTAGTCCAAAGACAGACACCGGGGAGCTGTTTTTT. Translating gives CASSPKTDTGELFF.

The chain carries TRBV7-3 and TRBJ2-2; no definite D call. Germline V gene data show CDR1 as SGHTA and CDR2 as FQGTGA. This CDR3 spans 15 amino acids. V was clipped by 4 bases and J by 6 bases, with 15 bases between them. The chain's CDR3 is CASSSPHLSAGELFF. CDR3 DNA sequence: TGTGCCAGCAGCTCCCCCCACCTGAGTGCCGGGGAGCTGTTTTTT.

This clone was observed a few times. The rearrangement uses TRBV7-2 and TRBJ1-1; D unresolved. The length of the CDR3 is 12 residues. Germline V lookup: CDR1 SGHTA, CDR2 FQGNSA. The CDR3 loop reads CAVSLTGIEAFF. The CDR3 DNA is TGTGCGGTCAGCTTAACCGGTATCGAAGCTTTCTTT.

This chain uses TRBV7-2 with TRBJ1-1; 8 positions match TRBD1. V shed 6 bases, J shed 1 base, and the junction held 4 bases outside the gene matches. The CDR3 runs to 14 residues. CDR1 and CDR2 from the germline V gene are SGHTA and FQGNSA. CDR3 in DNA: TGTGCCAGCAGGCGACAGGGGAGGAACACTGAAGCTTTCTTT. It encodes CASRRQGRNTEAFF.

V gene TRBV30 combines with J gene TRBJ1-6; TRBD1 matches 7 bases. Per the germline V gene, CDR1 is GTSNPN and CDR2 is SVGIG (reference sequence). The CDR3 is 18 amino acids. V shed 3 bases and J 3 bases; nucleotides not matched to a gene: 14. CDR3 in amino acids: CAWSPTQDRWDYNSPLHF. Written as DNA, the CDR3 is TGTGCCTGGAGCCCGACGCAGGACAGGTGGGACTATAATTCACCCCTCCACTTT.

The chain recombines TRBV6-1 with TRBJ2-7; no firm D call. V lost 1 base and J lost 6, with 7 bases in between. CDR3 size: 12 residues. In germline, CDR1 is MNHNS, CDR2 SASEGT. The DNA for the CDR3 is TGTGCCAGCAGTGAAGGCTACGGCGAGCAGTACTTC. It specifies CASSEGYGEQYF.